This T cell receptor (beta chain) was profiled in a study of identical twins (dated by TCRdb to about 2016). About the study as a whole: To test whether fetal clonotypes persist, the study used deep sequencing on TCR alpha and beta repertoires from monozygotic twins, unrelated adults of various ages, and cord blood. Replicate twin experiments were performed at different times using different library preparation protocols to rule out contamination. The paper as a whole reports these results and caveats: In monozygotic twins, out-of-frame TCR alpha sharing was systematically underestimated by recombination models, although the models agreed with sharing between unrelated individuals. The excess sharing between twins in beta out-of-frame sequences was weaker because fewer shared sequences reduced the signal-to-noise ratio. Invariant T cells such as MAIT and iNKT could partly confound zero-insertion analyses, although diverse VJ usage argued against such confounding for most clonotypes. Abundant cord blood beta clonotypes had fewer insertions, young adult naive repertoires showed a similar but weaker trend, and memory repertoires showed no such trend. Out-of-frame TCR alpha sequences shared between twins showed an excess of low generation-probability sequences compared with coincidental sharing between unrelated individuals. Because the same donors could not be followed over many years, the conclusions depended on cross-sectional statistical analysis.

Library construction relied on 5' RACE. Instrument on record: Illumina HiSeq 2000. A universal primer binding site was introduced by template switching, and a unique molecular identifier was present in the final cDNA, enabling accurate counting of TCR cDNA molecules. First-strand cDNA for TCR alpha and beta chains was synthesized from specific primers in the conserved constant-segment region. Each cDNA library was double barcoded, with a SMART-Mk sample barcode plus Illumina barcodes, to control for contamination. TruSeq adapter sequences and Illumina sample barcodes were added in two successive PCR steps. Sequencing of the TCR alpha and beta cDNA libraries was done on the Illumina HiSeq platform using custom primers. In the paper's pipeline: Raw reads were processed with MiGEC to extract unique molecular identifiers, and MiXCR was used to determine CDR3 positions. Recombination models were inferred per individual with the repgenHMM and IGoR tools using an EM algorithm. Shared clonotypes were analyzed with the tcR package in R, and sharing was normalized by the product of cloneset sizes. Out-of-frame nonproductive sequences were analyzed to study raw recombination free of thymic and clonal selection effects. Using fastp at Q25 and MiXCR, TCRdb reprocessed the public reads and kept productive beta chains. Rows are unified per CDR3 protein, each entry keeping the most common DNA and genes. What appears here as the V and J calls and clone size reflects TCRdb's work, not the paper's. The sample table shows nearly 250,000 distinct CDR3 sequences, and about 7% are seen once. The ten largest account for 3.6% of the sample.

This clonotype was counted many times. It has no known antigen specificity. Base qualities are missing; no much larger clone stands one base away. The CDR3 spans 12 residues, from the cysteine through the phenylalanine. Of the read, only the CDR3 DNA is kept; its 36 bases are in frame from base 1. The germline V gene provides CDR1 SGHAT and CDR2 FQNNGV. V loses 7 bases of germline sequence and J loses 9 bases, and the interval between the two ends is 13 bases. All donors were healthy Caucasians. The twin cohort comprised three pairs of female monozygotic twins, all aged roughly 18 to 30 years. Using Miltenyi CD45RO+ enrichment and human naive T-cell isolation kits, memory (CD45RO+) and naive T cells were isolated from PBMC. These sequences were also reported in another study, on yellow fever vaccine responses in identical twins. As described in the second report: According to the authors, the vaccine-induced T cell response in identical twins seemed to be partly convergent and partly specific to each individual. The study precisely tracked vaccine-responding T cell clones in identical twins.

This clonotype originated in a woman between 18 and 29 years old in good health. The chain employs TRBV11-2 and TRBJ2-1; confidence is insufficient to name the D gene. The sequencing sample was made of memory (CD45RO+) T cells sorted from blood. The meaning of the sample's cell subset or site label: CD45RO+ enriched T cells. The DNA sequence is as follows: TGTGCCAGCACCCATCCCGTTGGTGAGCAGTTCTTC. Its coded protein is CASTHPVGEQFF.